A selection of T cell receptor beta chains follows, all from one sample in a study of lymphopenia after photon versus proton radiotherapy. Here immunoSEQ multiplex PCR was the method, and the copy in TCRdb shows in-frame clones only, minus some. The sample includes about 24,000 clones, 82% of them seen just once. Sequenced material: peripheral blood, taken from a patient treated with proton-based radiotherapy. The origin of the receptors is a woman aged 70 to 79 with pancreatic cancer. Each CDR3 is given with its conserved first and last residue. D genes are given only for firm matches. Only some rows state a clone size, as once, few, many or a class for expanded clones.

D: -
V: TRBV6-5
size: -
J: TRBJ2-6
CDR3: CASSYPTESGANVLTF
DNA: TGTGCCAGCAGTTACCCGACTGAGTCTGGGGCCAACGTCCTGACTTTC

D: TRBD2
V: TRBV28
size: -
J: TRBJ2-7
CDR3: CASSPIGGLGSYEQYF
DNA: TGTGCCAGCAGTCCTATCGGGGGGTTAGGGTCCTACGAGCAGTACTTC

D: TRBD1
V: TRBV27
size: once
J: TRBJ1-5
CDR3: CASSFGSGTGGNQPQHF
DNA: TGTGCCAGCAGTTTCGGTAGCGGGACAGGGGGCAATCAGCCCCAGCATTTT

D: TRBD1
V: TRBV28
size: -
J: TRBJ2-7
CDR3: CASKVGTDYEQYF
DNA: TGTGCCAGCAAGGTGGGGACAGATTACGAGCAGTACTTC

D: -
V: TRBV5-1
size: -
J: TRBJ2-7
CDR3: CASSSSYEQYF
DNA: TGCGCCAGCAGCTCTTCCTACGAGCAGTACTTC

D: TRBD1
V: TRBV29-1
size: -
J: TRBJ1-1
CDR3: CSARTGAVAEAFF
DNA: TGCAGCGCCCGGACAGGGGCCGTCGCTGAAGCTTTCTTT

D: -
V: TRBV7-9
size: -
J: TRBJ1-6
CDR3: CASSFDGSSYNSPLHF
DNA: TGTGCCAGCAGCTTCGACGGTAGCTCCTATAATTCACCCCTCCACTTT

D: -
V: TRBV2
size: -
J: TRBJ1-1
CDR3: CASSPPGAFF
DNA: TGTGCCAGCAGCCCCCCTGGAGCTTTCTTT

D: TRBD2
V: TRBV19
size: once
J: TRBJ2-3
CDR3: CASSSDTRGLAGEGDTQYF
DNA: TGTGCCAGTAGTTCTGATACCCGCGGACTAGCGGGAGAAGGGGATACGCAGTATTTT

D: -
V: TRBV28
size: -
J: TRBJ2-3
CDR3: CASSFPQDRDGDTQYF
DNA: TGTGCCAGCAGTTTCCCTCAGGACAGAGACGGAGATACGCAGTATTTT

D: -
V: TRBV5-1
size: once
J: TRBJ1-1
CDR3: CASSWAGTLEAFF
DNA: TGCGCCAGCAGCTGGGCCGGGACCCTTGAAGCTTTCTTT

D: -
V: TRBV7-2
size: -
J: TRBJ1-2
CDR3: CASSLKDRGYTF
DNA: TGTGCCAGCAGCTTAAAGGACCGCGGCTACACCTTC

D: -
V: TRBV4-1
size: -
J: TRBJ1-3
CDR3: CASSQEQASGNTIYF
DNA: TGCGCCAGCAGCCAAGAACAGGCCTCTGGAAACACCATATATTTT

D: TRBD2
V: TRBV5-1
size: once
J: TRBJ2-7
CDR3: CASSLIPTSGSREQYF
DNA: TGCGCCAGCAGCTTGATACCTACTAGCGGGAGCAGAGAGCAGTACTTC

D: TRBD2
V: TRBV7-2
size: -
J: TRBJ2-7
CDR3: CASSGSGRGLIYEQYF
DNA: TGTGCCAGCAGCGGTAGCGGGAGGGGTTTGATCTACGAGCAGTACTTC

D: TRBD1
V: TRBV9
size: -
J: TRBJ2-5
CDR3: CASSERTGQGETQYF
DNA: TGTGCCAGCAGCGAAAGGACAGGGCAAGGGGAGACCCAGTACTTC

D: TRBD1
V: TRBV7-2
size: few
J: TRBJ2-1
CDR3: CASRTGTANYNEQFF
DNA: TGTGCCAGCAGAACCGGGACAGCTAATTACAATGAGCAGTTCTTC

D: TRBD1
V: TRBV5-1
size: -
J: TRBJ2-3
CDR3: CASSITGGMTDTQYF
DNA: TGCGCCAGCAGCATAACAGGGGGCATGACAGATACGCAGTATTTT

D: TRBD1
V: TRBV5-1
size: once
J: TRBJ2-7
CDR3: CASSSWTGTNYEQYF
DNA: TGCGCCAGCAGCTCATGGACAGGGACGAATTACGAGCAGTACTTC

D: -
V: TRBV29-1
size: once
J: TRBJ2-5
CDR3: CSVEGTGTETQYF
DNA: TGCAGCGTTGAAGGTACAGGGACGGAGACCCAGTACTTC

D: -
V: TRBV7-3
size: -
J: TRBJ1-2
CDR3: CASSPGQGYYGYTF
DNA: TGTGCCAGCAGCCCCGGGCAGGGATACTATGGCTACACCTTC

D: TRBD2
V: TRBV2
size: -
J: TRBJ2-7
CDR3: CARSRTSGYEQYF
DNA: TGTGCCAGGTCCCGGACTAGCGGATACGAGCAGTACTTC

D: TRBD1
V: TRBV28
size: -
J: TRBJ1-5
CDR3: CASRTTGENQPQHF
DNA: TGTGCCAGCAGGACGACAGGGGAAAATCAGCCCCAGCATTTT

D: -
V: TRBV27
size: -
J: TRBJ2-7
CDR3: CASSYNPNNYRQYF
DNA: TGTGCCAGCAGTTACAACCCTAATAACTACCGGCAGTACTTC